The 15 T cell receptor beta chains reported below all come from one sample, sequenced in a study of Ad26.COV2.S vaccination and SARS-CoV-2 variants. Treatment given: about 20 received Ad26.COV2.S at low or high dose, single or two shots; 5 received placebo; per-sample allocation not given. Collection of samples fell on day 63 after the first vaccine or placebo injection. Generated by immunoSEQ multiplex PCR, the TCRdb table keeps only in-frame clones and is missing some. The profile shows approximately 300,000 clones, around four fifths of them singletons. Sequenced material: peripheral blood, taken in a trial of Ad26.COV2.S vaccine versus placebo. These receptors all come from a person aged 18-60 years who received the Ad26.COV2.S COVID-19 vaccine or a placebo.

The rearrangement joins TRBV5-8 to TRBJ1-5; D possibly corresponds to TRBD1 (6 bases). With 4 bases removed from V and 7 bases from J, the gap between germline ends came to 15 bases. The CDR3 covers 14 residues. Germline V CDR1 and CDR2: SGHTS, YDEGEE. The CDR3 nucleotides read TGTGCCAGCAGCCCCTCCGGGGGCGGGCAGCCCCAGCATTTT. Protein product: CASSPSGGGQPQHF.

CDR3 nucleotides: TGTGCCAGTAACACGGGGGAGAGGGGCAATCAGCCCCAGCATTTT. As protein: CASNTGERGNQPQHF. V is TRBV19 and J is TRBJ1-5; D might be TRBD1 (5 bases). The CDR3 sequence is 15 residues long. V dropped 7 bases and J dropped 2 bases, with 15 bases sitting between them. Germline assignment: CDR1 LNHDA and CDR2 SQIVND (reference sequence). The whole variable domain, filled in from reference TRBV19 and TRBJ1-5, reads DGGITQSPKYLFRKEGQNVTLSCEQNLNHDAMYWYRQDPGQGLRLIYYSQIVNDFQKGDIAEGYSVSREKKESFPLTVTSAQKNPTAFYLCASNTGERGNQPQHFGDGTRLSIL.

This clone was seen more than once but under ten times. V gene TRBV2 combines with J gene TRBJ2-7; tentatively, D is TRBD1 (6 bases). Deletions cut 5 bases from V and 4 bases from J, with 15 bases between. CDR3 length equals 14 residues. The germline V gene encodes CDR1 SNHLY and CDR2 FYNNEI. The CDR3 is CASSRFLQGYEQYF. The CDR3 bases are TGTGCCAGCAGTAGATTTTTACAGGGATACGAGCAGTACTTC.

The chain uses TRBV27 and TRBJ2-1; 7 bases are a match to TRBD1. Germline V gene sequence: CDR1 MNHEY, CDR2 SMNVEV (reference sequence). Losses at the gene ends were 5 bases for V and 0 bases for J; bases not matched to a gene: 7. This CDR3 contains 16 residues. Here the CDR3 DNA reads TGTGCCAGCAGTATTCGGACAGGAGCCTCCTACAATGAGCAGTTCTTC. Its translation is CASSIRTGASYNEQFF.

J is TRBJ2-5 and V is TRBV4-2; TRBD2 matches 10 bases. This CDR3 comprises 15 residues. Germline lookup yields CDR1 LGHNA and CDR2 YNFKEQ. V gave up 8 bases and J gave up 5 bases; unmatched junction bases: 11. DNA of the CDR3: TGTGCCAGCGCCCGGAGCGGGGGGGTATATGAGACCCAGTACTTC. Translated, it gives CASARSGGVYETQYF.

The V gene is TRBV29-1, the J gene TRBJ2-5, with D tentatively TRBD1 (5 bases). V was cut by 2 bases and J by 2 bases, with 12 bases left in between. The germline CDR1 and CDR2 sequences are SQVTM and ANQGSEA. This CDR3 is built from 14 residues. CDR3 sequence: CSVERGRDQETQYF. The CDR3 nucleotides read TGCAGCGTTGAAAGGGGCAGGGATCAAGAGACCCAGTACTTC.

The V and J genes are TRBV2 and TRBJ2-1; perhaps TRBD2 as D (6 bases). Per germline, CDR1 SNHLY and CDR2 FYNNEI. This CDR3 is built from 13 residues. V was trimmed by 5 bases and J by 6 bases, leaving 11 bases between them. In nucleotides, the CDR3 is TGTGCCAGCAGTAGGAGGGAACTCAATGAGCAGTTCTTC. Its protein is CASSRRELNEQFF. The complete variable domain, with remaining parts taken from reference TRBV2 and TRBJ2-1, reads EPEVTQTPSHQVTQMGQEVILRCVPISNHLYFYWYRQILGQKVEFLVSFYNNEISEKSEIFDDQFSVERPDGSNFTLKIRSTKLEDSAMYFCASSRRELNEQFFGPGTRLTVL.

This chain connects TRBV6-7 to TRBJ2-7; D call uncertain. TRBV6-7 is labeled an ORF, and its function is uncertain. The V end lost 7 bases, the J end lost 1 base, and 20 bases lay between the germline ends. The CDR3 covers 16 residues. CDR3 loop: CASNRRNPGTSYEQYF. The DNA of the CDR3 is TGTGCCAGCAATAGAAGAAACCCCGGTACTTCCTACGAGCAGTACTTC.

This clone turned up a few times. The chain recombines TRBV18 with TRBJ1-2; D gene uncertain. The CDR3 extends over 13 amino acids. Trimming cost V 6 bases and J 4 bases, with 12 bases left between them. In germline, CDR1 is KGHSH, CDR2 LQKENI. CDR3 sequence reads: CASSHDRTYGYTF. In nucleotides, the CDR3 is TGTGCCAGCTCCCATGACCGGACCTATGGCTACACCTTC. The full variable domain, its missing parts supplied by reference TRBV18 and TRBJ1-2, is NAGVMQNPRHLVRRRGQEARLRCSPMKGHSHVYWYRQLPEEGLKFMVYLQKENIIDESGMPKERFSAEFPKEGPSILRIQQVVRGDSAAYFCASSHDRTYGYTFGSGTRLTVV.

This rearrangement joins TRBV7-3 to TRBJ2-3, with a tentative D call TRBD1 (5 bases). Germline CDR1 SGHTA, CDR2 FQGTGA. V lost 4 bases and J lost 0, with 8 bases in between. CDR3 length: 14 residues. The CDR3 DNA is TGTGCCAGCAGCTCCGGACATAGCACAGATACGCAGTATTTT. As protein: CASSSGHSTDTQYF.

The chain couples TRBV7-8 to TRBJ1-4; the D gene is possibly TRBD1 (5 bases). The CDR3 spans 17 residues. Germline V gene sequence: CDR1 SGHVS, CDR2 FQNEAQ. V was clipped by 10 bases and J by 3 bases, with 24 bases between them. The CDR3 here is CATTSKTEEASNEKLFF. The CDR3 nucleotides read TGTGCCACCACGTCCAAGACAGAGGAGGCGTCTAATGAAAAACTGTTTTTT. Based on the CDR3 plus reference TRBV7-8 and TRBJ1-4, the full variable domain is GAGVSQSPRYKVAKRGQDVALRCDPISGHVSLFWYQQALGQGPEFLTYFQNEAQLDKSGLPSDRFFAERPEGSVSTLKIQRTQQEDSAVYLCATTSKTEEASNEKLFFGSGTQLSVL.

The table lists this clone with a count of one. V gene TRBV6-1 combines with J gene TRBJ2-7; no clear D gene. The CDR3 contains 14 residues. The germline V gene has CDR1 MNHNS and CDR2 SASEGT. The germline V and J ends were trimmed by 1 base and 4 bases, with 11 bases remaining between them. CDR3 protein: CASSEGRSRYEQYF. CDR3 bases: TGTGCCAGCAGTGAAGGCCGGTCTAGGTACGAGCAGTACTTC.

This clone was recorded at least ten times. The chain is built from TRBV5-5 and TRBJ1-2; D perhaps matches TRBD1 (5 bases). The CDR3 length is 15 residues. CDR1 is SGHKS, CDR2 YYEKEE, per germline (reference sequence). Trimming removed 6 bases at V and 7 bases at J, with 22 bases between. CDR3 DNA: TGTGCCAGCAACCCCAGACTGGCCAGGGAGACTGGCTACACCTTC. Translation: CASNPRLARETGYTF. Supplemented by reference TRBV5-5 and TRBJ1-2, the full variable domain reads DAGVTQSPTHLIKTRGQQVTLRCSPISGHKSVSWYQQVLGQGPQFIFQYYEKEERGRGNFPDRFSARQFPNYSSELNVNALLLGDSALYLCASNPRLARETGYTFGSGTRLTVV.

The gene calls are TRBV27 and TRBJ1-5; 12 positions match TRBD1. CDR1 MNHEY and CDR2 SMNVEV come from the germline V gene (reference sequence). Losses at the gene ends were 6 bases for V and 0 bases for J; bases not matched to a gene: 15. This CDR3 has 20 amino acids. CDR3 sequence reads: CASSSGSPGQGAVSNQPQHF. The CDR3 DNA reads TGTGCCAGCAGCTCTGGCTCTCCGGGACAGGGGGCGGTTAGCAATCAGCCCCAGCATTTT.

The CDR3 nucleotides read TGCACCAGCAGCCAAGTGTTCATCAACACTAGCGGGGGCCTCGGGACCGGGGAGCTGTTTTTT. Protein product: CTSSQVFINTSGGLGTGELFF. The J gene is TRBJ2-2, the V gene TRBV1; the table's D call of TRBD2 was not tested on the DNA. TRBV1 is described as a pseudogene. CDR3 length: 21 residues.